This T cell receptor beta chain is from a study of breast tumors, draining lymph nodes, adjacent tissues. This clonotype has at least ten counts. TCRdb redid the calling of the multiplex PCR reads with MiXCR, one entry per CDR3 protein. The sample has around 150,000 distinct CDR3 sequences, around a third seen once. CDR1 SGHTS and CDR2 YDEGEE come from the germline V gene. The CDR3 sequence is 13 residues long. V shed 3 bases and J 7 bases; nucleotides not matched to a gene: 4. Breast cancer patients provided tissue from their axillary draining lymph nodes. This receptor was taken from a female donor with breast cancer. Some clones in this sample may be carry-over from other donors' samples. The chain uses TRBV5-8 and TRBJ1-5; 7 nucleotides agree with TRBD1. Specimen: axillary lymph node tissue. CDR3 sequence reads: CASSSLQGQPQHF. Here the CDR3 DNA reads TGTGCCAGCAGCTCCCTACAGGGGCAGCCCCAGCATTTT.